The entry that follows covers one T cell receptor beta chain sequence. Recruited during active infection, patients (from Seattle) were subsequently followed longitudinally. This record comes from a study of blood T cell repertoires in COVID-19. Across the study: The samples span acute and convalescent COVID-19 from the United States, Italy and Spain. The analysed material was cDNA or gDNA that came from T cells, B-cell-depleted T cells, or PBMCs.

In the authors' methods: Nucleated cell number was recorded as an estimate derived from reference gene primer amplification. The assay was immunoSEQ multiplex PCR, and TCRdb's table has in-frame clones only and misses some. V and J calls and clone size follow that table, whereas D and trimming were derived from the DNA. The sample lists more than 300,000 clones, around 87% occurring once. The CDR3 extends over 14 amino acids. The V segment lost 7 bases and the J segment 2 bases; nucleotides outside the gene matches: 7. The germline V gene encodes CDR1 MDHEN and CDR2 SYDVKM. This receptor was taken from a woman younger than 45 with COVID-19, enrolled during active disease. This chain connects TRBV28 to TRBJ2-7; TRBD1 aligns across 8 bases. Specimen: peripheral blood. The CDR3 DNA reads TGTGCCAGCATAAAAGGGACAGGACCCTACGAGCAGTACTTC. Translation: CASIKGTGPYEQYF.